The T cell receptor beta chain under discussion was sequenced for a study of blood T cell repertoires in COVID-19 (dated by TCRdb to 2020 to 2022). About the investigation overall: The collaborator samples originated in the United States, Italy and Spain and spanned the acute and convalescent phases of COVID-19. Nearly every sample came with metadata listing a de-identified subject ID, COVID-19 status, age in years and sex. The prospective study material was composed of cDNA or gDNA derived from T cells, B-cell-depleted T cells, or PBMCs. The repertoires were released in a freely available public database intended as a resource for research on the immune response to SARS-CoV-2. Subjects who had been exposed to COVID-19, were actively infected with it, or had recovered from it provided the deeply sampled blood TCRbeta repertoires that made up the dataset. The samples were drawn from the first 160 participants of the ongoing ImmuneRACE study and from 1,254 subjects provided by 6 global collaborators. Where available, HLA class I and class II types were taken from metadata supplied by the sample provider and were not determined by assay-based typing. Broader findings and caveats from the paper: How much clinical and demographic metadata was included differed by source and by participant, and the metadata was provided uncurated.

V lost 6 bases and J lost 5 bases; the stretch between them is 8 bases long. In the germline V gene, CDR1 corresponds to LGHNA and CDR2 to YSLEER. The CDR3 contains 13 residues, cysteine and phenylalanine counted. Kept here is only the CDR3 DNA, which spans 39 bases and is read in frame from base 1. Each collaborating institution followed its own protocols to collect whole blood in K2EDTA tubes. Collaborator samples were shipped for TCRbeta analysis as frozen whole blood, isolated PBMCs, or DNA extracted from either sample type. Points on this clone: The target of this receptor is not known. Per-base quality was not reported, and no clone a single base away is much larger than it.

TCRbeta CDR3 regions were amplified from genomic DNA by means of the immunoSEQ Assay, a bias-controlled multiplex PCR. Concerning the study's data processing: Nucleated cell counts per sample were estimated from amplification of reference gene primers within the assay. Sequence reads were collapsed and filtered to measure the absolute abundance of every unique TCRbeta CDR3 rearrangement. Productive Simpson clonality was computed per sample as the square root of Simpson's diversity index over productive rearrangements. TCRdb stores this immuneACCESS table with in-frame sequences only. Part of the clones is absent; in the studies checked, under half of the shortfall reflects unresolved V genes, and no reason is known for the rest. The V and J calls and clone size are taken from that table; D and trimming were inferred from the DNA. The sample yields over 100,000 clones; approximately 84% were counted once. The ten top clones hold around 9.5% of the sample.

The chain was built from TRBV4-3 and TRBJ1-6; the D gene is not confidently resolved. This receptor was identified in a middle-aged man with active or convalescent COVID-19. Sequenced input: peripheral blood. The CDR3 protein: CASSSTDNSPLHF. The bases are TGCGCCAGCAGTAGTACAGATAATTCACCCCTCCACTTT.